The rows below give T cell receptor beta chains drawn from one sample of a study of CD8 T cells in Susac syndrome. TCRdb re-derived calls from the immunoSEQ multiplex PCR reads in MiXCR, one entry per CDR3 protein. The sample lists about 140,000 distinct CDR3 sequences, approximately 95% occurring once. What was sequenced was CD4+ T cells from PBMCs. The receptors were sampled from a human donor with multiple sclerosis. CDR3s include the opening cysteine and the closing phenylalanine or tryptophan. A D gene is named only where the DNA matches it firmly. The size field is filled for only some rows; it gives once, few, many or a size class.

d_call	clone_size	j_call	v_call	cdr3_nt	cdr3_aa
NA	NA	TRBJ2-4	TRBV5-4	TGTGCCAGCAGCTCGACCGCGAAGGGATGGAGCCAGGGAAACATTCAGTACTTC	CASSSTAKGWSQGNIQYF
TRBD1	few	TRBJ1-1	TRBV29-1	TGCAGCGTCCCCCAGGGGGGATTGAACACTGAAGCTTTCTTT	CSVPQGGLNTEAFF
TRBD1	NA	TRBJ2-1	TRBV20-1	TGCAGTGCTCCCGGGACAGGGGGTTTCTATGAGCAGTTCTTC	CSAPGTGGFYEQFF
NA	NA	TRBJ2-7	TRBV29-1	TGCAGCGTTGAAGGGACGCGCGGCAGGGGATTCTACGAGCAGTACTTC	CSVEGTRGRGFYEQYF
NA	NA	TRBJ2-3	TRBV3-1	TGTGCCAGCAGCTACCGGACAGCTCTTGACGATACGCAGTATTTT	CASSYRTALDDTQYF
NA	NA	TRBJ2-7	TRBV27	TGTGCCAGCAGTTCCAAAACCTCTGTTTGGCAGTACTTC	CASSSKTSVWQYF
NA	NA	TRBJ2-5	TRBV29-1	TGCAGCGCCGGTCACGAAGCAGGAGAGACCCAGTACTTC	CSAGHEAGETQYF
NA	NA	TRBJ2-5	TRBV7-6	TGTGCCAGCAGCTTAGCAGGACTACTAGAGACCCAGTACTTC	CASSLAGLLETQYF
NA	NA	TRBJ1-1	TRBV29-1	TGCAGTGCTAGGTTGAACACTGAAGCTTTCTTT	CSARLNTEAFF
TRBD1	once	TRBJ1-5	TRBV19	TGTGCCAGTAGTAGACAGGGCCCTCAGTTCCATCAGCCCCAGCATTTT	CASSRQGPQFHQPQHF
NA	NA	TRBJ2-2	TRBV6-5	TGTGCCAGCAGTTACGTCACCGGGGAGCTGTTTTTT	CASSYVTGELFF
NA	NA	TRBJ2-5	TRBV3-1	TGTGCCAGCAGCCAAGACTCAGAAGAGACCCAGTACTTC	CASSQDSEETQYF
NA	NA	TRBJ1-3	TRBV5-1	TGCGCCAGCAGCTCCGACAGCAACTCTGGAAACACCATATATTTT	CASSSDSNSGNTIYF
TRBD2	NA	TRBJ2-1	TRBV20-1	TGCAGTGCTTTTGGGACTAGCGGAAACAATGAGCAGTTCTTC	CSAFGTSGNNEQFF
TRBD2	NA	TRBJ2-7	TRBV11-2	TGTGCCAGCAGCCACCCGGGACTAGCGTGTTACGAGCAGTACTTC	CASSHPGLACYEQYF
TRBD2	NA	TRBJ2-5	TRBV13	TGTGCCAGCGGGGCGGGAGGGCTGAGAGAGACCCAGTACTTC	CASGAGGLRETQYF
TRBD1	NA	TRBJ1-5	TRBV24-1	TGTGCCACCAGTGACCCGGGACAGGGCCGTCAGCCCCAGCATTTT	CATSDPGQGRQPQHF
TRBD1	NA	TRBJ1-1	TRBV23-1	TGCGCCAGCAGTCAATCCAGGGGGCAGCCCACTGAAGCTTTCTTT	CASSQSRGQPTEAFF
NA	NA	TRBJ1-1	TRBV20-1	TGCAGTGCCCCAACGGGCCTGTGGACTGAAGCTTTCTTT	CSAPTGLWTEAFF
NA	NA	TRBJ2-6	TRBV4-3	TGCGCCAGCAGCCAAGACAGGGCCGCGGGGGCCAACGTCCTGACTTTC	CASSQDRAAGANVLTF
NA	NA	TRBJ2-1	TRBV20-1	TGCAGTGCTAGATCGGAAAGCTCCTACAATGAGCAGTTCTTC	CSARSESSYNEQFF
NA	few	TRBJ1-4	TRBV2	TGTGCCAGCAGTGGGGGCCGAAATGAAAAACTGTTTTTT	CASSGGRNEKLFF
NA	NA	TRBJ2-7	TRBV12-3/TRBV12-4	TGTGCCAGCAGTCCACGCTCGTCTACCTACGAGCAGTACTTC	CASSPRSSTYEQYF
NA	NA	TRBJ2-7	TRBV18	TGTGCCAGCTCTCCATCCTCCTACGAGCAGTACTTC	CASSPSSYEQYF
NA	NA	TRBJ2-2	TRBV5-6	TGTGCCAGCAGCTTGAGCTGGACCGGGGAGCTGTTTTTT	CASSLSWTGELFF
TRBD2	NA	TRBJ2-5	TRBV7-9	TGTGCCAGCAGCTTCGGGACTAGCGGGACGGAGACCCAGTACTTC	CASSFGTSGTETQYF
NA	once	TRBJ1-6	TRBV20-1	TGCAGTGCTATGGGACAAGTGGATAATTCACCCCTCCACTTT	CSAMGQVDNSPLHF
NA	NA	TRBJ1-5	TRBV20-1	TGCAGTGCTGGCCTCGGGGCGGCCACCGATCAGCCCCAGCATTTT	CSAGLGAATDQPQHF
NA	NA	TRBJ1-1	TRBV3-1	TGTGCCAGCAGCCAAAGGGGGGAACCTGAAGCTTTCTTT	CASSQRGEPEAFF
NA	NA	TRBJ2-1	TRBV5-1	TGCGCCAGCAGCGATGGACCAGCGGCCAATGAGCAGTTCTTC	CASSDGPAANEQFF
NA	once	TRBJ1-6	TRBV20-1	TGCAGTGCTAGAGGGGGCAGCCGTAATTCACCCCTCCACTTT	CSARGGSRNSPLHF
NA	NA	TRBJ2-1	TRBV15	TGTGCCACCAGCAGAGCAGGGTACCATGAGCAGTTCTTC	CATSRAGYHEQFF
NA	NA	TRBJ1-1	TRBV30	TGTGCCTGGACAGGGAAGGTTTGGACTGAAGCTTTCTTT	CAWTGKVWTEAFF